This T cell receptor beta chain was recorded in a study of cytomegalovirus exposure and HLA in healthy donors. General study points: Productive rates of about 90% or about 30% were seen for most TCR beta V segments in an earlier analysis. In a later analysis, CMV-associated beta chains were mostly HLA-associated, it appeared. Later analysis showed TCR association rates varying by HLA locus, highest for DRB1 and lowest for HLA-C.

About this clone itself: Its antigen is unidentified.

PCR primers comprised 60 Vbeta and 13 Jbeta primers. Using immunoSEQ multiplex PCR, the repertoire was profiled, and TCRdb retains in-frame clones only, with some absent. The table lists about 120,000 clones, 74% of them singletons. Germline V gene sequence: CDR1 SNHLY, CDR2 FYNNEI. Deletions cut 4 bases from V and 2 bases from J, with 14 bases between. The CDR3 runs to 15 residues. The chain joins TRBV2 to TRBJ2-5; a possible D gene is TRBD2 (6 bases). The source of this sequence is a man aged 35 to 55 in good health and CMV-seropositive. The source material was PBMCs. CDR3 amino acids: CASSGGLGGQETQYF. For the CDR3, the DNA is TGTGCCAGCAGTGGCGGGTTGGGGGGACAAGAGACCCAGTACTTC.